This T cell receptor beta chain was identified during a study of blood T cell repertoires in COVID-19. On the study more broadly: The United States, Italy and Spain provided the acute and convalescent COVID-19 samples.

Germline V gene data show CDR1 as SEHNR and CDR2 as FQNEAQ (reference sequence). V lost 5 bases and J 5 bases, leaving 13 bases between the germline ends. This CDR3 is 14 amino acids long. Sequencing was performed with immunoSEQ multiplex PCR; in TCRdb, only in-frame clones are kept and a portion is missing. Of approximately 180,000 clones listed, more than 75% were seen once; the top ten hold less than 20%. Everyone who took part was roughly 18 to 89 years old, and they came from 24 US areas. Self-reported history from a screening survey and questionnaire set each donor's cohort. This clonotype was sampled from a woman between 50 and 59 years old with acute COVID-19. The sequenced sample was PBMCs or T cells enriched from blood (not recorded which). This chain links TRBV7-9 with TRBJ2-1; maybe TRBD1 (6 bases). CDR3 in DNA: TGTGCCAGCAGCCATGGGGACAATAACAATGAGCAGTTCTTC. Protein product: CASSHGDNNNEQFF.